These 9 T cell receptor beta chains were sequenced from one sample in a study of blood T cell repertoires in COVID-19. The assay was immunoSEQ multiplex PCR, and TCRdb's table has in-frame clones only and misses some. Among almost 200,000 clones, about four fifths were seen once, and the ten largest hold around 5.4%. The source material was peripheral blood. These receptors were taken from a middle-aged woman with COVID-19, enrolled during active disease.

The chain employs TRBV10-3 and TRBJ2-2; a weak D match, TRBD2 (7 bases). Germline V gene data show CDR1 as ENHRY and CDR2 as SYGVKD. The CDR3 has 13 residues. Trimming removed 10 bases at V and 7 bases at J, with 16 bases between. CDR3 sequence reads: CASARGAVGELFF. In DNA, the CDR3 is TGTGCCAGCGCCCGGGGGGCGGTCGGGGAGCTGTTTTTT.

The chain recombines TRBV15 with TRBJ2-3; maybe TRBD2 (7 bases). The CDR3 spans 13 residues. Germline values: CDR1 LNHNV, CDR2 YYDKDF (reference sequence). With 4 bases removed from V and 5 bases from J, the gap between germline ends came to 10 bases. The CDR3 reads CATSKGGGDTQYF. The CDR3 bases are TGTGCCACCAGCAAGGGGGGGGGAGATACGCAGTATTTT.

This chain connects TRBV10-3 to TRBJ1-3; D is undetermined. Trimming left V 8 bases short and J 11 bases short, with 10 bases between. Per germline, CDR1 ENHRY and CDR2 SYGVKD. This CDR3 is built from 10 residues. The CDR3 loop is CAIGALAIYF. The CDR3 DNA sequence: TGTGCCATCGGTGCCTTAGCCATATATTTT.

V and J are TRBV2 and TRBJ1-3; TRBD1 matches 7 bases. V lost 5 bases, J lost 0 bases, and 19 bases stayed unmatched. Germline V gene lookup returns CDR1 SNHLY and CDR2 FYNNEI. The CDR3 spans 20 residues. This CDR3 reads CASSHLRDSLQILSGNTIYF. The DNA of the CDR3 is TGTGCCAGCAGTCATCTAAGGGACAGCCTCCAAATCCTCTCTGGAAACACCATATATTTT.

This chain joins TRBV10-3 and TRBJ2-5, with 9 bases aligning to TRBD2. The CDR3 loop spans 14 amino acids. The V and J ends lost 7 bases and 5 bases, in that order; junction bases with no gene match: 8. In germline, CDR1 is ENHRY, CDR2 SYGVKD. The CDR3 nucleotides are TGTGCCATCAAAGGGACTAGCCCTCAGGAGACCCAGTACTTC. It is translated as CAIKGTSPQETQYF.

The chain recombines TRBV7-2 with TRBJ2-3; D remains ambiguous. V lost 3 bases and J 8 bases, leaving 9 bases between the germline ends. The V gene's germline CDR1 is SGHTA and CDR2 FQGNSA. CDR3 length equals 12 residues. As DNA, the CDR3 is TGTGCCAGCAGCTTTAACACGGGTACGCAGTATTTT. Encoded protein: CASSFNTGTQYF. Full variable domain (remainder filled in from reference TRBV7-2 and TRBJ2-3): GAGVSQSPSNKVTEKGKDVELRCDPISGHTALYWYRQSLGQGLEFLIYFQGNSAPDKSGLPSDRFSAERTGGSVSTLTIQRTQQEDSAVYLCASSFNTGTQYFGPGTRLTVL.

J is TRBJ2-1 and V is TRBV5-4; tentatively, D is TRBD2 (5 bases). Germline V gene lookup returns CDR1 SGHNT and CDR2 YYREEE (reference sequence). The germline V and J ends were trimmed by 4 bases and 3 bases, with 8 bases remaining between them. The CDR3 is 13 residues long. The CDR3 DNA is TGTGCCAGCAGCCACCGGGACTACAATGAGCAGTTCTTC. Amino acid sequence: CASSHRDYNEQFF.

The chain has TRBV6-5 and TRBJ2-7, with D tentatively TRBD1 (5 bases). V gave up 2 bases and J gave up 6 bases, with 8 bases separating them. From germline, CDR1 is MNHEY and CDR2 SVGAGI. This CDR3 comprises 12 residues. The CDR3 nucleotides read TGTGCCAGCAGTTACGACAGAGCCGAGCAGTACTTC. It specifies CASSYDRAEQYF.

The chain couples TRBV7-9 to TRBJ1-5; weak D call: TRBD1 (6 bases). The V gene's germline CDR1 is SEHNR and CDR2 FQNEAQ (reference sequence). The CDR3 runs 14 residues. Trimming pared 2 bases from V and 6 bases from J, leaving 11 bases between. This chain's CDR3 is CASSLSTGVQPQHF. The CDR3 nucleotides are TGTGCCAGCAGCTTATCGACAGGTGTTCAGCCCCAGCATTTT.